The present entry profiles one TCR beta chain with its context. It lacks a known antigen. No clone much larger than this one lies a single base away; base qualities are absent. TCRbeta CDR3 regions were amplified from genomic DNA by means of the immunoSEQ Assay, a bias-controlled multiplex PCR. As for the authors' bioinformatics: Within the assay, amplification of reference gene primers was used to estimate how many nucleated cells each sample contained. To quantify the absolute abundance of each unique TCRbeta CDR3 rearrangement, sequence reads were collapsed and filtered. For each sample, productive Simpson clonality was calculated as the square root of Simpson's diversity index over productive rearrangements. TCRdb took over this immuneACCESS table, retaining in-frame rearrangements with V and J assigned. Such tables are incomplete; in checked studies, under half of the missing clones stem from an unresolved V gene, and the remainder is unexplained. Clonal size and the V and J genes are those of that table, whereas D and trimming came from the DNA. Across this sample there are about 350,000 clones, with around 87% seen only once. Approximately 5.3% of the sample is held by the ten biggest clonotypes.

This sample is drawn from a study of blood T cell repertoires in COVID-19 (dated by TCRdb to the early 2020s). Context from the whole study: Samples covering the acute and convalescent phases of COVID-19 were provided by collaborators in the United States, Italy and Spain. The sample metadata nearly always contained a de-identified subject ID, COVID-19 status, age in years and sex. A freely available public database, intended as a resource for researchers studying the immune response to SARS-CoV-2, is where the repertoires were released. Deeply sampled blood TCRbeta repertoires from subjects exposed to, actively infected with, or recovered from COVID-19 were included in the dataset. Where HLA class I and class II types were available, the types were taken from metadata supplied by the sample provider, not from assay-based typing. The prospective study material was composed of cDNA or gDNA derived from T cells, B-cell-depleted T cells, or PBMCs. The samples were drawn from two sources: the first 160 participants of the ongoing ImmuneRACE study, and 1,000 to 1,500 subjects contributed by 6 global collaborators. Overall results and qualifications from the work: The quantity of clinical and demographic metadata differed by source and by participant and was supplied without curation.

In the prospective study, participants were roughly 18 to 95 years old, resided in around 25 geographic areas of the United States, and were enrolled through a virtual design. To assign participants to cohorts, the prospective study relied on clinical history that participants themselves reported in a screening survey and a study questionnaire. Recovered participants in ImmuneRACE Cohort 3 were defined by two consecutive negative NP/OP PCR tests, clearance by a healthcare professional, or resolution of symptoms. Each participant in the prospective study had whole blood, serum and a nasopharyngeal or oropharyngeal swab collected by mobile phlebotomists. Additional blood draws and questionnaires over an approximately two-month period could optionally be provided by prospective study participants. Before DNA extraction, prospective study blood samples were shipped either frozen or at room temperature.

The germline V gene encodes CDR1 SGHRS and CDR2 YFSETQ. From the cysteine through the phenylalanine, the CDR3 covers 16 amino acids. Just CDR3 DNA is preserved here, 48 bases in frame from base 1. Clipping removes 5 bases from V and 2 bases from J, with 5 as the unmatched junction base count. Sequenced input: PBMCs or T cells enriched from blood (not recorded which). This clonotype originated in a woman aged 25 to 45 who had recovered from COVID-19. The chain links TRBV5-1 with TRBJ1-3; 12 of the junction bases match TRBD1. The nucleotide sequence reads as follows: TGCGCCAGCAGTACGGGACAGGGGGCTGCTGGAAACACCATATATTTT. This translates into CASSTGQGAAGNTIYF.